The 29 T cell receptor beta chains in this list originate from one sample, sequenced in a study of CD4 and CD8 cells across lung adenocarcinoma regions. TCRdb reanalysed the PCR reads using MiXCR and keeps one entry per CDR3 protein. This repertoire shows about 7,300 distinct CDR3 sequences, less than 55% found once; its top ten account for just under 97%. The sequenced material came from CD8+ T cells from the center of a lung tumor. These receptors all stem from a male donor with lung adenocarcinoma. The CD4 and CD8 labels of this study may be unreliable.

The table lists this clonotype with many counts. The J gene is TRBJ2-5, the V gene TRBV6-5; the match to TRBD2 covers 11 bases. The V gene end was trimmed by 3 bases and the J gene end by 11 bases; junction bases not matched to a gene: 8. This CDR3 comprises 14 residues. The germline CDR1 and CDR2 sequences are MNHEY and SVGAGI. The CDR3 DNA sequence: TGTGCCAGCAGTTATACTAGCGGGAGTTGGGAGCAGTACTTC. This codes for CASSYTSGSWEQYF.

The chain links TRBV6-1 to TRBJ2-1; 9 positions match TRBD2. This CDR3 has 17 residues. V was pared by 7 bases and J by 6 bases, with 16 bases of the junction left unmatched. CDR1 and CDR2 (germline): MNHNS, SASEGT. The CDR3 sequence: CASTDPGLAGHPNEQFF. In nucleotides, the CDR3 is TGTGCCAGCACCGACCCTGGGCTAGCGGGACATCCCAATGAGCAGTTCTTC.

The V gene is TRBV27, the J gene TRBJ2-5; 13 bases fit TRBD2. This CDR3 has 15 residues. In germline, CDR1 is MNHEY, CDR2 SMNVEV (reference sequence). The J segment lost 5 bases and the V segment lost 5 bases, leaving 5 bases of the junction unmatched. CDR3 coding DNA: TGTGCCAGCAGTCCCGGACTAGCGGGAGCCGAGACCCAGTACTTC. This sequence encodes CASSPGLAGAETQYF.

V and J are TRBV6-4 and TRBJ2-1; 9 nucleotides match TRBD1. Trimming at V came to 2 bases and at J to 4 bases, leaving 6 bases not matched to a gene. This CDR3 spans 16 amino acids. Germline V gene data show CDR1 as MRHNA and CDR2 as SNTAGT. The CDR3 reads CASSDEAGQGYNEQFF. CDR3 in DNA: TGTGCCAGCAGTGACGAGGCGGGACAGGGTTACAATGAGCAGTTCTTC.

The chain recombines TRBV7-3 with TRBJ2-1, with D maybe TRBD2 (6 bases). The V gene's germline CDR1 is SGHTA and CDR2 FQGTGA. The V end lost 5 bases, the J end lost 6 bases, and 17 bases lay between the germline ends. This CDR3 contains 15 residues. DNA of the CDR3: TGTGCCAGCAGCCTCGGGGGAGCGGGCCCCAATGAGCAGTTCTTC. Its protein product is CASSLGGAGPNEQFF. The full variable domain, rest sourced from reference TRBV7-3 and TRBJ2-1, is GAGVSQTPSNKVTEKGKYVELRCDPISGHTALYWYRQSLGQGPEFLIYFQGTGAADDSGLPNDRFFAVRPEGSVSTLKIQRTERGDSAVYLCASSLGGAGPNEQFFGPGTRLTVL.

At least ten counts were recorded for this clonotype. The J gene is TRBJ1-2, the V gene TRBV5-3; tentatively, D is TRBD1 (5 bases). TRBV5-3 carries the ORF label, with uncertain function. V lost 4 bases and J 8 bases, leaving 9 bases between the germline ends. The CDR3 contains 11 residues. CDR3 nucleotide sequence: TGTGCCAGAAGCGGGGACGGAGGCTACACCTTC. This gives the protein CARSGDGGYTF.

V and J are TRBV10-1 and TRBJ2-3; 8 bases line up with TRBD2. The DNA end is a closer match to TRBJ2-7, so the J assignment may be wrong. Germline assignment: CDR1 WNHNN and CDR2 SYGVQD (reference sequence). The CDR3 spans 15 residues. The CDR3 bases are TGCGCCGGGGGACGGGGGGGCCGGGACCAAGATACGCAGTACTTC. As protein: CAGGRGGRDQDTQYF.

This clonotype turned up a few times. The chain joins TRBV4-1 to TRBJ2-5, with D tentatively TRBD1 (5 bases). CDR1 and CDR2 from the germline V gene are MGHRA and YSYEKL. The CDR3 is 15 amino acids. Trimming stripped 4 bases from V and 4 bases from J, with 16 bases between. CDR3 sequence (DNA): TGCGCCAGCAGCCCAGAAGGGGATCCCCGAGAGACCCAGTACTTC. Protein sequence: CASSPEGDPRETQYF.

This clonotype turned up a few times. This chain uses TRBV20-1 with TRBJ2-2; 7 nucleotides align to TRBD1. The CDR3 extends over 15 amino acids. The germline CDR1 and CDR2 sequences are DFQATT and SNEGSKA (reference sequence). Losses at the gene ends were 5 bases for V and 3 bases for J; bases not matched to a gene: 9. The CDR3 loop is CSAQNRDRHTGELFF. CDR3 in DNA: TGCAGTGCTCAAAATCGGGACAGACACACCGGGGAGCTGTTTTTT.

This clonotype was picked up a small number of times. The rearrangement uses TRBV10-1 and TRBJ2-1; 9 bases fit TRBD1. There are 14 residues in the CDR3. Germline V lookup: CDR1 WNHNN, CDR2 SYGVQD (reference sequence). The junction had 1 base not matched to a gene; V was cut back by 2 bases and J by 5 bases. The CDR3 nucleotides are TGCGCCAGCAGTGAGGGGACAGGGAACAATGAGCAGTTCTTC. This sequence encodes CASSEGTGNNEQFF.

Ten or more counts support this clonotype. The J gene is TRBJ1-2, the V gene TRBV6-5; D remains ambiguous. The V gene's germline CDR1 is MNHEY and CDR2 SVGAGI. V was cut by 0 bases and J by 3 bases, with 11 bases left in between. This CDR3 region has 15 residues. The CDR3 coding sequence is TGTGCCAGCAGTTACTCGCGGCAGACCCACTATGGCTACACCTTC. This encodes CASSYSRQTHYGYTF.

The J gene is TRBJ1-4, the V gene TRBV27; weak D call: TRBD1 (5 bases). V was shortened by 2 bases and J by 8 bases, with 12 bases between the two germline ends. Looked up from germline, CDR1 is MNHEY and CDR2 is SMNVEV (reference sequence). CDR3 length equals 14 residues. As DNA, the CDR3 is TGTGCCAGCAGTTTAGGCAGGGCTAGAGAAAAACTGTTTTTT. This sequence encodes CASSLGRAREKLFF.

CDR3 loop: CASSEDHAYEQYF. The CDR3 DNA reads TGTGCCAGCAGTGAAGACCACGCCTACGAGCAGTACTTC. The rearrangement uses TRBV6-1 and TRBJ2-1, with D unresolved. The J call could be wrong; TRBJ2-7 is a better fit for the DNA end. Germline V gene sequence: CDR1 MNHNS, CDR2 SASEGT. This CDR3 spans 13 amino acids.

This clonotype showed up many times. The chain employs TRBV7-6 and TRBJ2-1, with D hard to call. CDR1 and CDR2 (germline): SGHVS, FNYEAQ. The CDR3 loop spans 13 amino acids. V lost 1 base, J lost 9 bases, and 10 bases lay in between. CDR3 amino acids: CASSLGDRSEQFF. Here the CDR3 DNA reads TGTGCCAGCAGCTTAGGGGATAGGAGTGAGCAGTTCTTC.

This chain connects TRBV6-1 to TRBJ2-1; TRBD1 is a possible D gene (6 bases). Germline V gene data show CDR1 as MNHNS and CDR2 as SASEGT. V lost 5 bases and J 9 bases, leaving 8 bases between the germline ends. The CDR3 has 11 amino acids. In nucleotides, the CDR3 is TGTGCCAGCAGTAGCAGGGGTGAGCAGTTCTTC. This sequence encodes CASSSRGEQFF.

The chain uses TRBV6-5 and TRBJ1-5; D gene unclear. Trimming removed 8 bases at V and 4 bases at J, with 24 bases between. The CDR3 contains 17 residues. Germline V gene lookup returns CDR1 MNHEY and CDR2 SVGAGI. DNA for the CDR3: TGTGCCAGCCGCTACTCATGGCAGGCTAATTCTAATCAGCCCCAGCATTTT. Amino acid sequence: CASRYSWQANSNQPQHF.

In its sample, this clonotype was seen once. The rearrangement joins TRBV6-5 to TRBJ2-2, with D possibly TRBD2 on 5 matching bases. CDR3 size: 12 residues. The germline V and J ends were trimmed by 3 bases and 7 bases, with 6 bases remaining between them. Per germline, CDR1 MNHEY and CDR2 SVGAGI. The CDR3 loop reads CASSYGSGELFF. The CDR3 coding sequence is TGTGCCAGCAGTTATGGGAGCGGGGAGCTGTTTTTT.

The V gene is TRBV27, the J gene TRBJ2-1; D perhaps matches TRBD2 (5 bases). The J call is uncertain, as TRBJ2-7 better fits the DNA end. The CDR3 is made up of 13 amino acids. Germline loops: CDR1 MNHEY, CDR2 SMNVEV (reference sequence). The CDR3 region is CASSYKSGIEQYF. CDR3 nucleotide sequence: TGTGCCAGCAGCTACAAATCCGGGATCGAGCAGTACTTC.

This clonotype has only a few counts. Being one base from a much bigger clone, this may be a read error. The V and J genes are TRBV6-1 and TRBJ1-6, with 7 bases identical to TRBD1. The CDR3 spans 15 residues. Germline trimming cut 2 bases from V and 9 bases from J; bases unmatched to any gene: 7. Germline assignment: CDR1 MNHNS and CDR2 SASEGT. For the CDR3, the DNA is TGTGCCAGCAGTGAACTGGGACAGAGGGGTTCACCCCTCCACTTT. Its protein is CASSELGQRGSPLHF.

The rearrangement uses TRBV6-5 and TRBJ2-3; D ambiguous. Near its end, the DNA agrees better with TRBJ2-1, so the J call may be wrong. This CDR3 has 14 residues. Looked up from germline, CDR1 is MNHEY and CDR2 is SVGAGI. CDR3 in amino acids: CASRNTRSVWIQFF. CDR3 DNA: TGTGCCAGCAGAAACACGAGGAGCGTATGGATACAGTTCTTC.

This chain joins TRBV28 and TRBJ2-1; 8 bases fit TRBD1. J lost 2 bases, V lost 5 bases, and 5 bases had no gene match. In germline, CDR1 is MDHEN, CDR2 SYDVKM. The CDR3 spans 15 residues. DNA for the CDR3: TGTGCCAGCAGTCGACAGGGGCCCCCCTACAATGAGCAGTTCTTC. Its translation: CASSRQGPPYNEQFF. Together with reference TRBV28 and TRBJ2-1, the CDR3 gives the full variable domain: DVKVTQSSRYLVKRTGEKVFLECVQDMDHENMFWYRQDPGLGLRLIYFSYDVKMKEKGDIPEGYSVSREKKERFSLILESASTNQTSMYLCASSRQGPPYNEQFFGPGTRLTVL.

The sample holds many counts of this clonotype. The CDR3 protein is CASRQGNYGYTF. CDR3 coding DNA: TGTGCCAGCAGGCAGGGAAACTATGGCTACACCTTC. V is TRBV27 and J is TRBJ1-2, with a weak D call TRBD1 (5 bases). Trimming took 6 bases from V and 2 from J, leaving 7 bases between them. The CDR3 has 12 residues. Germline values: CDR1 MNHEY, CDR2 SMNVEV (reference sequence).

The rearrangement links TRBV5-1 to TRBJ2-7, with D uncertain. Deletions cut 0 bases from V and 1 base from J, with 5 bases between. CDR1 is SGHRS and CDR2 is YFSETQ in the germline V gene. The CDR3 runs to 13 residues. CDR3 bases: TGCGCCAGCAGCTTGGACGGGTCCTACGAGCAGTACTTC. Residues: CASSLDGSYEQYF.

The genes are TRBV27 and TRBJ2-5; perhaps TRBD2 as D (7 bases). V dropped 1 base and J dropped 6 bases, with 15 bases sitting between them. Germline lookup yields CDR1 MNHEY and CDR2 SMNVEV (reference sequence). This CDR3 has 15 residues. The CDR3 protein is CASSLFRGATQTQYF. DNA for the CDR3: TGTGCCAGCAGTTTATTTCGGGGGGCCACCCAGACCCAGTACTTC.

The rearrangement links TRBV30 to TRBJ2-1, with unresolved D. Germline assignment: CDR1 GTSNPN and CDR2 SVGIG (reference sequence). Between the trimmed V and J ends, which lost 8 bases and 0 bases, there was a span of 5 bases. The CDR3 totals 11 residues. The CDR3 DNA reads as TGTGCCCGTAGCTCCTACAATGAGCAGTTCTTC. Its translation is CARSSYNEQFF.

Many counts were recorded for this clonotype. The chain carries TRBV6-1 and TRBJ2-1; D is ambiguous. The V gene's germline CDR1 is MNHNS and CDR2 SASEGT. The CDR3 has 11 amino acids. Trimming pared 5 bases from V and 10 bases from J, leaving 9 bases between. CDR3 DNA sequence: TGTGCCAGCAGTCGCATCTACGAGCAGTTCTTC. Amino acids: CASSRIYEQFF.

V and J are TRBV27 and TRBJ2-1; no clear D. There are 11 residues in the CDR3. CDR1 MNHEY and CDR2 SMNVEV come from the germline V gene (reference sequence). The germline V and J ends were trimmed by 1 base and 7 bases, with 2 bases remaining between them. CDR3 region: CASSLLNEQFF. Written as DNA, the CDR3 is TGTGCCAGCAGTTTATTAAATGAGCAGTTCTTC.

This clonotype was recorded once. The chain links TRBV10-2 to TRBJ1-4, with 8 bases fitting TRBD1. V was pared by 8 bases and J by 3 bases, with 14 bases of the junction left unmatched. The CDR3 is made up of 17 amino acids. The V gene's germline CDR1 is WSHSY and CDR2 SAAADI. The CDR3: CASRAETGDLANEKLFF. The CDR3 DNA reads as TGCGCCAGCCGGGCCGAGACAGGGGATTTAGCTAATGAAAAACTGTTTTTT.

The chain uses TRBV6-1 and TRBJ2-4; TRBD2 matches 8 bases. This CDR3 is built from 14 residues. Germline lookup yields CDR1 MNHNS and CDR2 SASEGT. The CDR3, as DNA: TGTGCGAGGAGCGGGGGCGGGGGGCATAACACCCAGTACTTC. Translated, it gives CARSGGGGHNTQYF.